The entry below describes one T cell receptor beta chain. This clonotype was recorded at least ten times. Its cognate antigen has yet to be identified. It has no much larger one-base neighbor in the sample; base qualities were not kept. This specimen comes from a study of regulatory T cells in long-lasting Graves disease listed by TCRdb under 2021. About the study as a whole: Antithyroid drugs had been taken for less than 3 months by newly diagnosed Graves' disease patients. A total of some 35 samples underwent TCR sequencing: approximately 13 from persistent and roughly 20 from newly diagnosed Graves' disease patients. Persistent Graves' disease patients were compared with newly diagnosed Graves' disease patients by peripheral blood TCR sequencing and RNA sequencing. The study was conducted in China and was registered as a clinical trial.

What the study reported, not specific to this receptor: Sequencing and analysis were limited to the TCR beta chain. Peripheral blood alone was examined, since thyroid tissue, which constituted the primary lesion, could not be accessed. The small sample size was acknowledged by the authors as a limitation that may reduce accuracy. Persistent patients shared more public clonotypes among themselves (around 3,000) than newly diagnosed patients did (more than 850). Persistent disease showed preferential use of TRBV28, TRBJ1-2 and TRBJ2-5, whereas newly diagnosed disease favored TRBV20-1 and TRBJ2-1. Lower TCR Shannon entropy and fewer highly expanded clones were observed in persistent Graves' disease patients than in newly diagnosed patients, which suggested clonal expansion.

The library was prepared using multiplex PCR. The listed sequencing device is Illumina HiSeq 4000. CDR3 regions were amplified by Arm-PCR with iRepertoire HTBI primers to construct TCR beta libraries. PCR products were gel purified before sequencing. Regarding the original processing steps: Gene usage analysis of CDR3 amino acid clonotypes relied on the roughly 60 TRBV and more than twelve TRBJ segments identified across samples. COPE and FqMerger were used to merge filtered high-quality paired reads into contigs. BLAST was used to align contigs to the IMGT TRBV, TRBD and TRBJ reference genes, and CDR3 was defined following IMGT. Any clonotype with a frequency above 0.1% was classified as a highly expanded clone. Shannon entropy was used to measure repertoire diversity, and the Gini coefficient was used to measure V-J evenness. A clonotype was considered public if more than one individual shared it. TCRdb redid the processing of the public reads, applying fastp at Q25 and MiXCR, and retained in-frame beta chains. Rows merge per CDR3 protein into single entries with the most common DNA and genes. The V and J calls come from TCRdb's annotation, not from the publication. This sample has around 330,000 distinct CDR3 sequences in its table, and 15% to 20% of those were observed once. The ten largest clones add up to less than 45% of the sample.

From the cysteine through the phenylalanine, the CDR3 covers 16 amino acids. The read is trimmed to its CDR3 DNA, 48 bases read in frame from base 1. Trimming leaves V shorter by 0 bases and J shorter by 4 bases, with the junction holding 4 bases beyond the gene matches. CDR1 and CDR2 are read off the germline V gene as SGDLS and YYNGEE. The time point label here, explained by the study, means: newly diagnosed GD, antithyroid drugs for less than 3 months. For both TCR sequencing and RNA sequencing, RNA was extracted from PBMCs using TRIzol. Graves' disease was diagnosed according to American Thyroid Association guidelines. Recruitment of patients was carried out at an endocrinology department in Xi'an, China. From each patient, around 9.3 milliliters of peripheral blood was collected into an EDTA anticoagulant tube. Ficoll Paque Plus density gradient separation was used to isolate PBMCs, and no additional T cell sorting was done. An Agilent 2100 Bioanalyzer and agarose gel were used to check RNA quality, and a NanoDrop 2000 was used to measure RNA concentration.

Sequenced material: peripheral blood mononuclear cells (PBMCs), taken at new diagnosis, from a patient treated with antithyroid drugs. The clonotype was recovered from a female donor with Graves disease. The chain is made from TRBV9 and TRBJ2-1, with 10 junctional bases fitting TRBD1. The nucleotides read TGTGCCAGCAGCGTAGACGCGGGACAGGGGTACAATGAGCAGTTCTTC. Protein translation: CASSVDAGQGYNEQFF.